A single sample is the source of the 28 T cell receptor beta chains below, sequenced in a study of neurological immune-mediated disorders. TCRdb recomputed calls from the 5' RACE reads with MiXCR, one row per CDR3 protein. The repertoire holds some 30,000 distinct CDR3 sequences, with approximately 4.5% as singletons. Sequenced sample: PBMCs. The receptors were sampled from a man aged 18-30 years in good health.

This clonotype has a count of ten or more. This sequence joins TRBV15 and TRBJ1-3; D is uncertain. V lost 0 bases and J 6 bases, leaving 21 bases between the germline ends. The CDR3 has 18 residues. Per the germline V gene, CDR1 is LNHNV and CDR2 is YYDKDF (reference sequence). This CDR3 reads CATSRDSLLRASSNTIYF. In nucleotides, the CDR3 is TGTGCCACCAGCAGAGATAGTCTCCTAAGGGCCTCCTCAAACACCATATATTTT.

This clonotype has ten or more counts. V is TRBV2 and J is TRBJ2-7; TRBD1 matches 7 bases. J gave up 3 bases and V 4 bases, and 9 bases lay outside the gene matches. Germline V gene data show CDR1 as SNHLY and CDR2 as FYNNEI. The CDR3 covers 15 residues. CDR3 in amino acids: CASSVTGEPFYEQYF. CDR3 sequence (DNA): TGTGCCAGCAGTGTAACAGGGGAGCCCTTCTACGAGCAGTACTTC. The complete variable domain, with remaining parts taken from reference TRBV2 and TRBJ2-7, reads EPEVTQTPSHQVTQMGQEVILRCVPISNHLYFYWYRQILGQKVEFLVSFYNNEISEKSEIFDDQFSVERPDGSNFTLKIRSTKLEDSAMYFCASSVTGEPFYEQYFGPGTRLTVT.

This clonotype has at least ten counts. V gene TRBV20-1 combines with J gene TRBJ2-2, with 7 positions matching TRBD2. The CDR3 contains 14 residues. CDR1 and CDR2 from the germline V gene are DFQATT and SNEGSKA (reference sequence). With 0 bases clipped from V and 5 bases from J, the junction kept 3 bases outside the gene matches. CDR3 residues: CSARDGGGTGELFF. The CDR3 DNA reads TGCAGTGCTAGAGATGGGGGAGGGACCGGGGAGCTGTTTTTT.

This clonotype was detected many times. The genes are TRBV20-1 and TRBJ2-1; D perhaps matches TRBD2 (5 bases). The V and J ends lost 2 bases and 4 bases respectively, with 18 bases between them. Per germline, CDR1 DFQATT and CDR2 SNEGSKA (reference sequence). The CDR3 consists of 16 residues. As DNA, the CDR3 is TGCAGTGCTAGACCCCTCTCCGGGGAGTTTTACAATGAGCAGTTCTTC. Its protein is CSARPLSGEFYNEQFF.

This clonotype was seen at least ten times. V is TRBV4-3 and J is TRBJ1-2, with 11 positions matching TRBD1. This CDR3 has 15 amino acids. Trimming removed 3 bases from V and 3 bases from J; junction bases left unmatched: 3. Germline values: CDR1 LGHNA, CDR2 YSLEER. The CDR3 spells CASSQTDRGHYGYTF. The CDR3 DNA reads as TGCGCCAGCAGCCAGACGGACAGGGGGCACTATGGCTACACCTTC.

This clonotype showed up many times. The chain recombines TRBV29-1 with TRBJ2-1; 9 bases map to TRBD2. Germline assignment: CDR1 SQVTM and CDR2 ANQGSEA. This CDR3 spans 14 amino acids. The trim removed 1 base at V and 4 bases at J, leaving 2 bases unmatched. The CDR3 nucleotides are TGCAGCGTTGAAGCAGCGGGGGGTTACAATGAGCAGTTCTTC. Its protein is CSVEAAGGYNEQFF.

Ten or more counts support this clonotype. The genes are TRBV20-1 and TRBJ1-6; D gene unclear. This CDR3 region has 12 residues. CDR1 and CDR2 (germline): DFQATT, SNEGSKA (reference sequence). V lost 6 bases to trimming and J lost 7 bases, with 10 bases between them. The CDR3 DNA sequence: TGCAGTGCCACGGACCGGAATTCACCCCTCCACTTT. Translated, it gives CSATDRNSPLHF.

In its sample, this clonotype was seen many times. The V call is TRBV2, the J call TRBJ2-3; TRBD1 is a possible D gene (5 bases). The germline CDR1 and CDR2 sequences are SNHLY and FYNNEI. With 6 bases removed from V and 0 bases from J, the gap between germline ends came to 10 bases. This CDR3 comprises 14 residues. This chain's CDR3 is CASSRTLSTDTQYF. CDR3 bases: TGTGCCAGCAGCCGGACACTCAGCACAGATACGCAGTATTTT.

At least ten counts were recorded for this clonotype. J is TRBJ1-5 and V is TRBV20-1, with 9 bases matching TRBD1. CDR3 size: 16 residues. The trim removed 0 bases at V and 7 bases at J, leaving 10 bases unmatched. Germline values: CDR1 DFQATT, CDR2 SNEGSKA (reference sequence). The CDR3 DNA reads TGCAGTGCTAGAGACGTCCGGGACAGGGTGGACCAGCCCCAGCATTTT. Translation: CSARDVRDRVDQPQHF.

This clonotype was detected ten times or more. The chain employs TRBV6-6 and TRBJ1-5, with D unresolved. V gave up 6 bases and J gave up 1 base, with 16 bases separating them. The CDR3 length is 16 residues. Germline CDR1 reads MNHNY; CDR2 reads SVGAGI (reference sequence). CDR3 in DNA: TGTGCCAGCAGGTTCATTTTGGGCGGGAGCAATCAGCCCCAGCATTTT. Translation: CASRFILGGSNQPQHF.

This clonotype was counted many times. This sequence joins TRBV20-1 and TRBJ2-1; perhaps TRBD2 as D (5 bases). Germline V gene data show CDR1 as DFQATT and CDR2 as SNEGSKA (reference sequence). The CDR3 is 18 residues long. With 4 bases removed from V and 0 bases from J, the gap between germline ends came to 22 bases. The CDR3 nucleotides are TGCAGTGCTAAGTGTAGCGACTTTGGGCACAGCTCCTACAATGAGCAGTTCTTC. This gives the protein CSAKCSDFGHSSYNEQFF.

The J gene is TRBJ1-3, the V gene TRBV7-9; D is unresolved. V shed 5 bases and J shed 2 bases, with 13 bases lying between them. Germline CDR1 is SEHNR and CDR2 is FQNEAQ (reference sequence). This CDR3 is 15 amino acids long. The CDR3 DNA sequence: TGTGCCAGCAGCGTTCAGGTGGCGGCTGGAAACACCATATATTTT. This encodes CASSVQVAAGNTIYF.

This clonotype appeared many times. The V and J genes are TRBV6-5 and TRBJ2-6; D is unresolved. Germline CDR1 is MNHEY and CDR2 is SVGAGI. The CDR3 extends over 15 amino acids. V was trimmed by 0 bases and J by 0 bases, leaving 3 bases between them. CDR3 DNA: TGTGCCAGCAGTTACTCCCCCTCTGGGGCCAACGTCCTGACTTTC. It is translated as CASSYSPSGANVLTF.

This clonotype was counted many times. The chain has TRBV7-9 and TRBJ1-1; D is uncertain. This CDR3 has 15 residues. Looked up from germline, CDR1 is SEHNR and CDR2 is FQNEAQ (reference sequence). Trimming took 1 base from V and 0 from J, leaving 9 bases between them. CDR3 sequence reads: CASSLGQRLNTEAFF. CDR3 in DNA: TGTGCCAGCAGCTTAGGACAACGCTTGAACACTGAAGCTTTCTTT. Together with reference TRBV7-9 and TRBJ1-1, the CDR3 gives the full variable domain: DTGVSQNPRHKITKRGQNVTFRCDPISEHNRLYWYRQTLGQGPEFLTYFQNEAQLEKSRLLSDRFSAERPKGSFSTLEIQRTEQGDSAMYLCASSLGQRLNTEAFFGQGTRLTVV.

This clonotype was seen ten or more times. CDR3 residues: CASSYKDGWSSYEQYF. The DNA of the CDR3 is TGCGCCAGCAGCTACAAGGACGGATGGAGCTCCTACGAGCAGTACTTC. The V call is TRBV5-1, the J call TRBJ2-7; no clear D. Germline CDR1 is SGHRS and CDR2 is YFSETQ. The V end lost 3 bases, the J end lost 0 bases, and 16 bases lay between the germline ends. CDR3 size: 16 residues.

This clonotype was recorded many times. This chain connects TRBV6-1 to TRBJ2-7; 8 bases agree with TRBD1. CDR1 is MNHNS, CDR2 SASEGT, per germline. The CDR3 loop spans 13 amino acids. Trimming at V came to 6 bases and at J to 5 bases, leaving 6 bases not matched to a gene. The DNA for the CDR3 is TGTGCCAGCAGACCGGGACAGGTGAACGAGCAGTACTTC. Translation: CASRPGQVNEQYF.

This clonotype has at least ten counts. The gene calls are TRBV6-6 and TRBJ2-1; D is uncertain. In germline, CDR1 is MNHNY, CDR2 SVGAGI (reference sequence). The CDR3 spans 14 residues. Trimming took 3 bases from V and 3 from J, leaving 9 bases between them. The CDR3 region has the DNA TGTGCCAGCAGTTATAGTGTGGGCTACAATGAGCAGTTCTTC. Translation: CASSYSVGYNEQFF.

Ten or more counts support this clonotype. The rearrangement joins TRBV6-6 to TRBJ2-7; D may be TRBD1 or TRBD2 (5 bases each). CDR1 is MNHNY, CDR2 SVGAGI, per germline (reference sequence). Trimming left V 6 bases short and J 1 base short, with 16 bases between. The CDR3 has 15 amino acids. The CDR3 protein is CASSLPGTKSYEQYF. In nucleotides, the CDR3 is TGTGCCAGCAGCCTCCCGGGGACGAAATCCTACGAGCAGTACTTC.

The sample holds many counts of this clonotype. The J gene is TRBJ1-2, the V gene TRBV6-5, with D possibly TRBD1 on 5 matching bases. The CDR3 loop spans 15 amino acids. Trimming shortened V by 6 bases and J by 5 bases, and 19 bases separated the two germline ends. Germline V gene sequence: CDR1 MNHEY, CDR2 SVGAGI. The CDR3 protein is CASSRQRDGWYGYTF. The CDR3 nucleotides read TGTGCCAGCAGCCGCCAAAGGGACGGTTGGTATGGCTACACCTTC.

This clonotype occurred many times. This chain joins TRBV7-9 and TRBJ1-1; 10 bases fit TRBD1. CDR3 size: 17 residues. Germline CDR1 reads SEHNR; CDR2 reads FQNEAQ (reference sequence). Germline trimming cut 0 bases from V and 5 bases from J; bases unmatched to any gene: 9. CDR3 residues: CASSLAGTGALGTEAFF. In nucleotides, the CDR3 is TGTGCCAGCAGCTTAGCCGGGACAGGGGCTTTAGGGACTGAAGCTTTCTTT. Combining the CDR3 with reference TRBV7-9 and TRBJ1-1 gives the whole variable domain DTGVSQNPRHKITKRGQNVTFRCDPISEHNRLYWYRQTLGQGPEFLTYFQNEAQLEKSRLLSDRFSAERPKGSFSTLEIQRTEQGDSAMYLCASSLAGTGALGTEAFFGQGTRLTVV.

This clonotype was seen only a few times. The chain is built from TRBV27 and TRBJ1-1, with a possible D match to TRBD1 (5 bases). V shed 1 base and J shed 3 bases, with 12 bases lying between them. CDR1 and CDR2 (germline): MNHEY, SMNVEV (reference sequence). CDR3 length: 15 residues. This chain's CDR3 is CASSLYARVDTEAFF. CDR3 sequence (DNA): TGTGCCAGCAGTTTATACGCCAGGGTAGACACTGAAGCTTTCTTT.

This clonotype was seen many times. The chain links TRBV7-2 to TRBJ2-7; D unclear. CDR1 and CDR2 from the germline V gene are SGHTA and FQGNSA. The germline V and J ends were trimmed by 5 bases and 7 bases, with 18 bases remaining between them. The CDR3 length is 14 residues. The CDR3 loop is CASSTSSRLREQYF. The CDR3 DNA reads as TGTGCCAGCAGCACCAGTTCCCGGCTTAGAGAGCAGTACTTC.

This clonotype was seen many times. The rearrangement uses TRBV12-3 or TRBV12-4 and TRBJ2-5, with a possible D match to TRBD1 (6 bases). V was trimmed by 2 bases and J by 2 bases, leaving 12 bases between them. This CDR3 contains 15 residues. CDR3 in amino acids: CASSLTRRGQETQYF. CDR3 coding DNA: TGTGCCAGCAGTTTAACTCGAAGGGGGCAAGAGACCCAGTACTTC.

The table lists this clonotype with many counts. The CDR3 spells CASSERQGGNSPLHF. CDR3 sequence (DNA): TGTGCCAGCTCAGAACGACAGGGGGGTAATTCACCCCTCCACTTT. The chain uses TRBV18 and TRBJ1-6; TRBD1 aligns across 9 bases. Per the germline V gene, CDR1 is KGHSH and CDR2 is LQKENI. This CDR3 is 15 amino acids long. The V and J ends lost 5 bases and 6 bases, in that order; junction bases with no gene match: 5.

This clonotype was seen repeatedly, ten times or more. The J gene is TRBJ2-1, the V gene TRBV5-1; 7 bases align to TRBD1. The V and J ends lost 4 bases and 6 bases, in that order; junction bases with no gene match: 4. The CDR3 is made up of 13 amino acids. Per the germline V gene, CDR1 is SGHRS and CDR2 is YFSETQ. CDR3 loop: CASSLGTVNEQFF. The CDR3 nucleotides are TGCGCCAGCAGCCTCGGGACAGTCAATGAGCAGTTCTTC. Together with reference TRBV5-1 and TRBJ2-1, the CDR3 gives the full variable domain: KAGVTQTPRYLIKTRGQQVTLSCSPISGHRSVSWYQQTPGQGLQFLFEYFSETQRNKGNFPGRFSGRQFSNSRSEMNVSTLELGDSALYLCASSLGTVNEQFFGPGTRLTVL.

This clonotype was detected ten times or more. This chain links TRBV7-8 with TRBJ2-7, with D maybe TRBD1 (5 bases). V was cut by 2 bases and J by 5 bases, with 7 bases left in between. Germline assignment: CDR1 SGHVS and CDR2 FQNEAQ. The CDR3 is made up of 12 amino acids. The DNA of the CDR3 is TGTGCCAGCAGCTTACAGGGCCACGAGCAGTACTTC. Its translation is CASSLQGHEQYF.

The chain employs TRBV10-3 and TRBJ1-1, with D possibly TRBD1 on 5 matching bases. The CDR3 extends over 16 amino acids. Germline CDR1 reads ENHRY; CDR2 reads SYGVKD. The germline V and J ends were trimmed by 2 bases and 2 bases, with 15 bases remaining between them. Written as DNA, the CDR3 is TGTGCCATCAGTGAGCTCCTGGGGGGACCAAACACTGAAGCTTTCTTT. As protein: CAISELLGGPNTEAFF.

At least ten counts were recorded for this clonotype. The CDR3 here is CASSFAAFGEQYF. Here the CDR3 DNA reads TGTGCCAGCAGTTTTGCAGCCTTCGGAGAGCAGTACTTC. The chain recombines TRBV12-3 or TRBV12-4 with TRBJ2-7; no clear D gene. V was trimmed by 3 bases and J by 7 bases, leaving 13 bases between them. The CDR3 covers 13 residues.